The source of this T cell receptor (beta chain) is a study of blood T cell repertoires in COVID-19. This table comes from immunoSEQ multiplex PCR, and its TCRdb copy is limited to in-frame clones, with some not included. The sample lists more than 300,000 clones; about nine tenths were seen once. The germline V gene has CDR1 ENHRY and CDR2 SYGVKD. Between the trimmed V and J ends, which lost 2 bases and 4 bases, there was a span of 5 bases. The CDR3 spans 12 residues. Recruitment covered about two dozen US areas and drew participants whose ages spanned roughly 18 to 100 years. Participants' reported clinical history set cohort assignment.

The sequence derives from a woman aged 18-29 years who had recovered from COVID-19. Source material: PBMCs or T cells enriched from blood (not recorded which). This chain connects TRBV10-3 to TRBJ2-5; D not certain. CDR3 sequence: CAISEGAETQYF. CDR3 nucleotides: TGTGCCATCAGTGAGGGAGCAGAGACCCAGTACTTC.